The rows below give T cell receptor beta chains drawn from one sample of a study of cytotoxic CD8 clonotypes in ibrutinib-treated CLL. Assay used: immunoSEQ multiplex PCR; TCRdb lists only in-frame clones, some missing. The sample consists of approximately 200,000 clones, 55% to 85% of them appearing once. Sequenced here: PBMCs, sampled after 24 months of ibrutinib treatment. These receptors originate from a human donor with chronic lymphocytic leukemia. The CDR3 runs from the conserved cysteine through the conserved F or W. A D gene is named only where the DNA matches it firmly. The listing skips clone size in some rows; elsewhere it reads once, few, many or a size class.

V	D	J	size	DNA	CDR3
TRBV6-5	-	TRBJ2-7	-	TGTGCCAGCAGTTACGCCCCTAGCGCCCTCTCCTACGAGCAGTACTTC	CASSYAPSALSYEQYF
TRBV4-1	-	TRBJ1-3	-	TGCGCCAGCAGCCTTCGGAATTCTGGAAACACCATATATTTT	CASSLRNSGNTIYF
TRBV7-9	-	TRBJ1-2	once	TGTGCCAGCGGCAGGGATAACTATGGCTACACCTTC	CASGRDNYGYTF
TRBV5-1	-	TRBJ2-5	-	TGCGCCAGCTCCACCTTGGGGTTGGAGGAGACCCAGTACTTC	CASSTLGLEETQYF
TRBV28	-	TRBJ2-5	-	TGTGCCAGCAGTTTAAGGGGCAGGGTACAAGAGACCCAGTACTTC	CASSLRGRVQETQYF
TRBV5-6	-	TRBJ2-2	-	TGTGCCAGCAGACCCCGTAGACATTACACCGGGGAGCTGTTTTTT	CASRPRRHYTGELFF
TRBV27	TRBD2	TRBJ2-1	-	TGTGCCAGCAGTTTTGACGGGACTAGCGGGAGAGCCGCCTACAATGAGCAGTTCTTC	CASSFDGTSGRAAYNEQFF
TRBV4-1	-	TRBJ2-7	-	TGCGCCAGCAGCCAAGACGGGGGGCAGGGGCACGAGCAGTACTTC	CASSQDGGQGHEQYF
TRBV6-1	-	TRBJ1-1	-	TGTGCCAGCAACCGGGGAGGATTGAACACTGAAGCTTTCTTT	CASNRGGLNTEAFF
TRBV29-1	TRBD2	TRBJ2-1	-	TGCAGCGCCGGACTAGCGAGCGACAATGAGCAGTTCTTC	CSAGLASDNEQFF
TRBV15	TRBD2	TRBJ2-7	once	TGTGCCACCAGCCGGGGGGACTACGAGCAGTACTTC	CATSRGDYEQYF
TRBV5-1	-	TRBJ2-7	-	TGCGCCAGCAGCTTGACCCGAACTACCGATCCTGGCGAGCAGTACTTC	CASSLTRTTDPGEQYF
TRBV2	-	TRBJ2-7	-	TGTGCCAGCAGGGATCTCGTCGGTCGACCCTACGAGCAGTACTTC	CASRDLVGRPYEQYF
TRBV14	-	TRBJ2-7	-	TGTGCCAGCAGCCAAGGCCGGGACTGGTTCTCCTACGAGCAGTACTTC	CASSQGRDWFSYEQYF
TRBV9	TRBD2	TRBJ2-1	-	TGTGCCAGCAGCGCTAGCGGGAGCCACTTGGGGGTCTACAATGAGCAGTTCTTC	CASSASGSHLGVYNEQFF
TRBV5-6	-	TRBJ2-7	-	TGTGCCAGCAGCCGCGCTACAGGGACCTACGAGCAGTACTTC	CASSRATGTYEQYF
TRBV19	TRBD1	TRBJ2-7	-	TGTGCCAGTAGTCCAGGGACAGCCTACGAGCAGTACTTC	CASSPGTAYEQYF
TRBV10-3	-	TRBJ2-7	-	TGTGCCACCGGACAGCGAACCTACGAGCAGTACTTC	CATGQRTYEQYF
TRBV2	-	TRBJ2-7	-	TGTGCCAGCAGTGATAACATCCCGGCCTACGAGCAGTACTTC	CASSDNIPAYEQYF
TRBV2	TRBD2	TRBJ2-1	-	TGTGCCAGCAGTAGTAGCGGGAGGTTCTACAATGAGCAGTTCTTC	CASSSSGRFYNEQFF
TRBV6-1	-	TRBJ2-6	-	TGTGCCAGCAGACGGGTGGGTGGGGCCAACGTCCTGACTTTC	CASRRVGGANVLTF
TRBV2	-	TRBJ1-1	-	TGTGCCAGCAGTAAATTCAGGGGGAACACTGAAGCTTTCTTT	CASSKFRGNTEAFF
TRBV9	TRBD1	TRBJ1-3	-	TGTGCCAGCAGCCCCCCGGGACAGGCCTCTGGAAACACCATATATTTT	CASSPPGQASGNTIYF
TRBV21-1	-	TRBJ2-7	-	TGTGCCAGCAGCACTAACTGGGGGGAGGGCCTGACCTACGAGCAGTACTTC	CASSTNWGEGLTYEQYF
TRBV5-4	TRBD2	TRBJ2-2	-	TGTGCCAGCAGCTTGGGAGAACTAGCGGGAGGAATCGGGGAGCTGTTTTTT	CASSLGELAGGIGELFF
TRBV19	-	TRBJ1-1	few	TGTGCCAGTACCTGGGCAATGAACACTGAAGCTTTCTTT	CASTWAMNTEAFF
TRBV4-3	-	TRBJ1-4	-	TGCGCCAGCAGCCAAGATTTAGTTAGGGAGATTGCAACTAATGAAAAACTGTTTTTT	CASSQDLVREIATNEKLFF
TRBV4-2	-	TRBJ2-7	-	TGTGCCAGCAGCCAAAAATCGGGGGGAGACAGGTTCTACGAGCAGTACTTC	CASSQKSGGDRFYEQYF
TRBV29-1	-	TRBJ1-5	-	TGCAGCGTTAGAAGAGGGGGGTCCGATCAGCCCCAGCATTTT	CSVRRGGSDQPQHF
TRBV2	-	TRBJ1-1	few	TGTGCCAGCAGTGTTGCCAAGAACACTGAAGCTTTCTTT	CASSVAKNTEAFF
TRBV7-9	TRBD2	TRBJ2-1	-	TGTGCCAGCAGCCCCACTAGCGGGGATTACAATGAGCAGTTCTTC	CASSPTSGDYNEQFF